This TCR beta chain is drawn from a study of CD8 T cells in Susac syndrome. With random hexamers, reverse transcription was performed on roughly 0.5 to 1 ug of RNA. The CDR3 of TCR beta was amplified by immunoSEQ multiplex PCR across 54 Vbeta and 13 Jbeta. TCRdb re-called the immunoSEQ multiplex PCR reads with MiXCR, one entry per CDR3 protein. Among a few hundred thousand distinct CDR3 sequences listed, approximately 95% were seen once. The CDR3 is made up of 16 amino acids. Germline trimming cut 1 base from V and 9 bases from J; bases unmatched to any gene: 8. Germline V lookup: CDR1 LGHDT, CDR2 YNNKEL (reference sequence). The study sequenced TCR beta in blood CD8+ and CD4+ T cells. Control patients had untreated stable or active relapsing-remitting multiple sclerosis by revised McDonald criteria. Isolation of CD8+ and CD4+ T cells was performed negatively, whereas enrichment of TEMRA cells was done by FACS.

The origin of this receptor is a human donor with multiple sclerosis. The source material was CD4+ T cells from PBMCs. The V gene is TRBV3-1, the J gene TRBJ1-6, with TRBD1 identical over 8 bases. The CDR3 here is CASSQVGQGGSSPLHF. CDR3 in DNA: TGTGCCAGCAGCCAAGTCGGACAGGGTGGGAGTTCACCCCTCCACTTT. Complete variable domain (other parts from reference TRBV3-1 and TRBJ1-6): DTAVSQTPKYLVTQMGNDKSIKCEQNLGHDTMYWYKQDSKKFLKIMFSYNNKELIINETVPNRFSPKSPDKAHLNLHINSLELGDSAVYFCASSQVGQGGSSPLHFGNGTRLTVT.